This record covers a single T cell receptor (beta chain). This clonotype was counted a few times. Its antigen remains unidentified. The input lacks base qualities; no much larger clone sits a single base away. This entry comes from a study of T cell repertoires in cytomegalovirus infection (dated by TCRdb to the late 2010s). Context from the whole study: Recently identified HLA-C-restricted CMV epitopes, whose presentation resists viral immunomodulation, were targeted by peptide stimulations together with well-studied HLA-B-restricted epitopes. Donor HLA type was relevant to the analysis, because carriage of CMV infection together with the matching HLA type was indicated by public TCR beta signatures.

In light of the paper, this sample's treatment or condition label describes: in vitro stimulation with specific CMV peptide epitopes to enrich CMV-specific T cells. The sequencer was an Illumina HiSeq 1500. The raw public data were reprocessed by TCRdb itself: fastp quality trimming at Q25, MiXCR clonotype calling, in-frame beta chains only. For every CDR3 protein sequence, its rows merge into one entry that carries the most common genes and DNA. The sample table shows hundreds of thousands of distinct CDR3 sequences, and around a third are seen once. Together, the top ten hold around 12% of the sample. Findings and caveats that apply to the study as a whole: The ex vivo response was dominated by HLA-C-restricted CMV-specific TCR beta clonotypes, and the single most frequent clonotype in two of eight donors was supplied by these HLA-C-restricted clonotypes. Cumulative frequency of public TCR beta family members discriminated carriers of CMV infection plus the relevant HLA type in this cohort and an independent 352-donor cohort.

The germline ends are 13 bases apart after V is trimmed by 2 bases and J by 0 bases. The germline V gene specifies MNHEY as CDR1 and SVGAGI as CDR2. Spanning cysteine to phenylalanine, the CDR3 consists of 16 amino acids. This entry keeps only the CDR3 DNA: 48 bases, framed from base 1. The input for sequencing was cultured CD8+ T cells from PBMCs, taken from culture after CMV antigen stimulation. The chain is assembled from TRBV6-5 and TRBJ1-2; matching of 5 bases hints at TRBD1 as the D gene. The source is a human donor in good health (CMV status not recorded). Some clones in this sample may be carry-over from other donors' samples. The DNA reads as follows: TGTGCCAGCAGTTACGGGGCAGGATTAGCTAACTATGGCTACACCTTC. Its protein is CASSYGAGLANYGYTF.